This TCR beta chain originates from a study of T cell responses to AZD1222 COVID-19 vaccine. General study results and limits: Spike-wide coverage was observed for vaccine-associated CD4 TCRs, with dominant responses at 160-218 and 743-854. Spike-specific TCR breadth and depth went up after people got two AZD1222 doses. At baseline, seropositivity was found in only six or seven AZD1222 recipients.

A remark on this clone: As yet, its antigen is unknown.

Profiling relied on immunoSEQ multiplex PCR, and the TCRdb table lists in-frame clones only, not all of them. The top ten clones hold around 4.9% of a sample with 150,000 or so clones, 80% to 90% of them seen once. The CDR3 runs 13 residues. The J segment lost 4 bases and the V segment lost 2 bases, leaving 4 bases of the junction unmatched. Germline V gene sequence: CDR1 GTSNPN, CDR2 SVGIG (reference sequence). The source was peripheral blood, collected on day 0 of AZD1222 vaccination. V is TRBV30 and J is TRBJ1-2; 7 nucleotides align to TRBD1. The TCR sequence derives from an adult in good health. The CDR3 DNA is TGTGCCTGGAGTACAGGGGTTGGCTATGGCTACACCTTC. This codes for CAWSTGVGYGYTF.